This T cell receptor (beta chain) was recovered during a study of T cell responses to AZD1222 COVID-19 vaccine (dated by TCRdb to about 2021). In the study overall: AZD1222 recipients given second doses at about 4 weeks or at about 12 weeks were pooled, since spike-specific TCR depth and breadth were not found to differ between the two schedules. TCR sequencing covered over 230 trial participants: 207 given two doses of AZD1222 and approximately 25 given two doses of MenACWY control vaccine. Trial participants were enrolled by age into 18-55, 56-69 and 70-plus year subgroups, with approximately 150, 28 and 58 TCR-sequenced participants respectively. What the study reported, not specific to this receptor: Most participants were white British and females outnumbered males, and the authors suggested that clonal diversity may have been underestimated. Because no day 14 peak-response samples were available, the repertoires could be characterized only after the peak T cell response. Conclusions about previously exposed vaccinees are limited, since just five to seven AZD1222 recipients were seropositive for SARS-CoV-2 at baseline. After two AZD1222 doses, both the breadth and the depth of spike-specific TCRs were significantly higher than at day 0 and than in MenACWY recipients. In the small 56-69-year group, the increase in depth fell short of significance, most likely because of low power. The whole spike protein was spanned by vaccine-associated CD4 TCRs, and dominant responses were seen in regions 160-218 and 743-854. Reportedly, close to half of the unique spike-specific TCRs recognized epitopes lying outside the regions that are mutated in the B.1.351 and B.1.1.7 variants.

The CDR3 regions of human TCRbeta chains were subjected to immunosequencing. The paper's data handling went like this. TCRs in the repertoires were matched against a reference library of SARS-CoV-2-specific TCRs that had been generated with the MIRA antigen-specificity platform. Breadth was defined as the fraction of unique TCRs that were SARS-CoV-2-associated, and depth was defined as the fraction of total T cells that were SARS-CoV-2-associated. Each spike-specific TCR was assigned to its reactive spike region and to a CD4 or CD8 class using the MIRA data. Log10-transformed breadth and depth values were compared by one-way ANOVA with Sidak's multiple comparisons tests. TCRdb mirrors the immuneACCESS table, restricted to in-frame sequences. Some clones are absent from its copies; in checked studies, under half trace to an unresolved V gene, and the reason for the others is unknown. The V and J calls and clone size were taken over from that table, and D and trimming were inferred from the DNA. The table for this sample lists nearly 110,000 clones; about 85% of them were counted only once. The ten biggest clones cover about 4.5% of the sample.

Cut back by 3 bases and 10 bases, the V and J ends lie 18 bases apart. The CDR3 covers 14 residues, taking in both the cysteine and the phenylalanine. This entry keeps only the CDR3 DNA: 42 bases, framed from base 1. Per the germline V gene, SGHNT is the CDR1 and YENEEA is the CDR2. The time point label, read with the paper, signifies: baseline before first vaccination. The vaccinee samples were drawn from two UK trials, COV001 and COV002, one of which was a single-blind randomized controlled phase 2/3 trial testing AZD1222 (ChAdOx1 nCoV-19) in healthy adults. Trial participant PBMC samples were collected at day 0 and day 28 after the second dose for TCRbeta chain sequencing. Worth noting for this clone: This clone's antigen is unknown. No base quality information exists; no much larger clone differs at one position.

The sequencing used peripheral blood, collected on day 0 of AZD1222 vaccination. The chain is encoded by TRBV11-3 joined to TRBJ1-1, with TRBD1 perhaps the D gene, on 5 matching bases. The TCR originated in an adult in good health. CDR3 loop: CASSLNNSPGRAFF. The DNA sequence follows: TGTGCCAGCAGCTTGAACAATAGCCCGGGACGAGCTTTCTTT.